A single T cell receptor beta chain is shown here with its context. The sample belongs to a study of T-cell memory formation after mild COVID-19. In the study overall: Each donor largely had its own TCR clusters.

TCRdb re-derived calls from the 5' RACE reads in MiXCR, one entry per CDR3 protein. This sample has 100,000 to 150,000 distinct CDR3 sequences, with over 15% found just once. This sequence was found in a man aged 18 to 29 who had mild COVID-19 (a few samples of this study predate the infection). Cell type and time point are not known. Sequencing was performed on PBMCs or a T cell subset sorted from them (not recorded which).

The CDR3 DNA is TGCGCCAGCAGTTCGTACTTGGGGCGCGAAACCGGGGAGCTGTTTTTT. Its translation: CASSSYLGRETGELFF. The chain recombines TRBV4-3 with TRBJ2-2, with D perhaps TRBD1 (5 bases). CDR1 and CDR2 (germline): LGHNA, YSLEER. Trimming removed 6 bases at V and 5 bases at J, with 19 bases between. The CDR3 totals 16 residues.